This T cell receptor (beta chain) was profiled in a study of blood T cells in healthy people across ages. The length of the CDR3 is 13 residues. The germline gives CDR1 MNHEY, CDR2 SMNVEV (reference sequence). The V end lost 10 bases, the J end lost 5 bases, and 17 bases lay between the germline ends. This clonotype was seen a handful of times. Primers used in a second PCR of about 6 to 11 cycles were a sample-barcoded 5' primer and a J-beta primer mix. TCRdb fed the 5' RACE reads into MiXCR, producing one record per CDR3 protein. The sample carries around 820,000 distinct CDR3 sequences, around 25% recorded once. These same records also appear under a second study, on T cells of mothers and their children.

The sequenced sample was blood. This clonotype was sampled from a boy younger than 18 in good health. This chain uses TRBV27 with TRBJ2-5; no firm D call. The CDR3 DNA is TGTGCCATCGGGCCGAGGCTTGGGGAGACCCAGTACTTC. Protein product: CAIGPRLGETQYF.